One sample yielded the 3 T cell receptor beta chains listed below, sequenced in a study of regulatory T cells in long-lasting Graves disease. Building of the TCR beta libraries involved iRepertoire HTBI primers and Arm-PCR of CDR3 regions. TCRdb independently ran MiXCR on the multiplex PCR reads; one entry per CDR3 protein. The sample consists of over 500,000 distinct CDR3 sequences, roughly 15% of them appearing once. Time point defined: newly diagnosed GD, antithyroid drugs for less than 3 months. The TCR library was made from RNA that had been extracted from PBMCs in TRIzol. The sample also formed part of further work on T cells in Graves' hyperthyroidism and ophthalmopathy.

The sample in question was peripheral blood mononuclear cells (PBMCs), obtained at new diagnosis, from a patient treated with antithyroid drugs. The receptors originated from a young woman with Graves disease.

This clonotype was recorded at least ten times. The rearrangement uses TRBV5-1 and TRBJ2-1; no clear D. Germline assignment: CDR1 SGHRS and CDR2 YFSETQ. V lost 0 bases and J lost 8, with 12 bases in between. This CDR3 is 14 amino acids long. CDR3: CASSLGANTDEQFF. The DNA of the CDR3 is TGCGCCAGCAGCTTGGGGGCCAACACCGATGAGCAGTTCTTC.

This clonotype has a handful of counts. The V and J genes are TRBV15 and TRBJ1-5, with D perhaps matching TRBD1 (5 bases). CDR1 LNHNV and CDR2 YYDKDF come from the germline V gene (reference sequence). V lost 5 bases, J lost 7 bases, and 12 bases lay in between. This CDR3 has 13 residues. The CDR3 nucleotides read TGTGCCACCAGCCTGCAGGGTTACCAGCCCCAGCATTTT. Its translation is CATSLQGYQPQHF.

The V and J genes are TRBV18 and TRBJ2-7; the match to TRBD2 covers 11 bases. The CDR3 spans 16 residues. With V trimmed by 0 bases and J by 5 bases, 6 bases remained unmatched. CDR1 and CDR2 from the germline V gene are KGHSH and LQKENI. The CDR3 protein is CASSPPSLAGGDEQYF. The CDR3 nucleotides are TGTGCCAGCTCACCACCGAGTCTAGCGGGAGGCGACGAGCAGTACTTC.